This T cell receptor (beta chain) is from a study of CD8 T cells in ankylosing spondylitis. Study-level results: Disease-linked clones bore a CD8+ phenotype, appearing relatively rarely in peripheral blood. Enrichment of disease-linked clones was reportedly significant in matched ankylosing spondylitis synovial fluid. One TCR beta motif, made up of roughly 8 highly homologous variants, appeared characteristic of ankylosing spondylitis blood.

This clonotype was seen repeatedly, ten times or more. Its antigen is not known. Each CDR3 protein gets one entry after TCRdb re-called the 5' RACE reads with MiXCR. The table records roughly 240,000 distinct CDR3 sequences, approximately 7.6% of them present only once. Germline V CDR1 and CDR2: SQVTM, ANQGSEA. J lost 0 bases, V lost 1 base, and 5 bases had no gene match. The CDR3 extends over 15 amino acids. This chain joins TRBV29-1 and TRBJ2-5, with 7 bases matching TRBD2. The sequenced sample was blood, either unsorted or a sorted T cell fraction (not recorded which). This receptor was taken from a female donor with ankylosing spondylitis or in good health (not recorded which). The DNA for the CDR3 is TGCAGCGTTGAAGGGGGGGGGACTGACCAAGAGACCCAGTACTTC. Its protein product is CSVEGGGTDQETQYF.